This TCR beta chain comes out of a study of T cell repertoires in cytomegalovirus infection. The wider study: Evidence of both CMV infection and a matching HLA type came from public TCR beta signatures.

This clonotype appeared many times. The antigen remains undetermined. TCRdb re-called the reads with MiXCR, one entry per CDR3 protein. The repertoire holds about 260,000 distinct CDR3 sequences, with roughly an eighth as singletons. The V gene end was trimmed by 5 bases and the J gene end by 6 bases; junction bases not matched to a gene: 8. This CDR3 comprises 14 residues. Study-level points and caveats: HLA-C-restricted, CMV-specific TCR beta clonotypes were dominant ex vivo.

This TCR was recovered from a human donor in good health (CMV status not recorded). Some clones in this sample may be carry-over from other donors' samples. Sequenced: PBMCs. The V gene is TRBV12-3 or TRBV12-4, the J gene TRBJ2-7; 9 bases match TRBD1. The chain's CDR3 is CASSPRGQGSEQYF. The CDR3 nucleotides are TGTGCCAGCAGTCCGAGGGGACAGGGAAGCGAGCAGTACTTC.